This T cell receptor beta chain was identified in a study of cytomegalovirus exposure and HLA in healthy donors. Whole-study results and caveats: According to a subsequent analysis, TCR clusters identified in the first cohort showed a tendency to co-occur across the 120 or so validation repertoires. A list of about 180 TCR beta chains associated with cytomegalovirus was given.

A word on this clone: The antigen remains unidentified.

Produced via immunoSEQ multiplex PCR; TCRdb's table is partial and in-frame only. The profile shows 60,000 or so clones, roughly 94% of them singletons. In germline, CDR1 is SGHNT, CDR2 YYREEE (reference sequence). Trimming took off 2 bases at V and 5 bases at J, with 8 bases between the two ends. CDR3 length equals 12 residues. This clonotype was obtained from a man aged 18 to 29 in good health and CMV-seronegative. Specimen: PBMCs. J is TRBJ2-7 and V is TRBV5-4; D unclear. The CDR3 protein is CASSFGGNEQYF. The CDR3, as DNA: TGTGCCAGCAGCTTCGGCGGAAACGAGCAGTACTTC.